This TCR beta chain emerged from a study of shared clonotypes between healthy human individuals. Across the whole study: The plates for each donor numbered three CD4 naive, three CD4 memory, two CD8 naive and one CD8 memory.

Every immunoSEQ plate was one replicate of a subset's evenly spread DNA. TCRdb's copy holds only in-frame clones and misses some; the assay was immunoSEQ multiplex PCR. The profile shows some 1.1 million clones, about 72% of them singletons. Turning to this clone: Its target is not known. This same CDR3 is encoded by further DNA sequences in the sample.

Study-wide results and caveats: On the whole, naive subsets had larger estimated richness than memory subsets had.

The junction had 1 base not matched to a gene; V was cut back by 4 bases and J by 0 bases. Germline V gene lookup returns CDR1 LNHDA and CDR2 SQIVND (reference sequence). This CDR3 has 15 amino acids. The sample was memory CD4+ T cells from PBMCs. Subset denoted: CD45RA-negative fraction. The sequence came from a man younger than 35 in good health. Some clones in this sample may be carry-over from other donors' samples. The chain is built from TRBV19 and TRBJ2-3, with 10 bases lining up with TRBD2. The CDR3 reads CASSRTSGSTDTQYF. The CDR3 DNA sequence: TGTGCCAGTAGTAGGACTAGCGGAAGCACAGATACGCAGTATTTT. Based on the CDR3 plus reference TRBV19 and TRBJ2-3, the full variable domain is DGGITQSPKYLFRKEGQNVTLSCEQNLNHDAMYWYRQDPGQGLRLIYYSQIVNDFQKGDIAEGYSVSREKKESFPLTVTSAQKNPTAFYLCASSRTSGSTDTQYFGPGTRLTVL.